The T cell receptor (beta chain) under discussion was sequenced for a study of CD8+ T cells in alopecia areata. TCR sequencing used cDNA made by reverse transcription of extracted RNA. The assay was immunoSEQ multiplex PCR, and TCRdb's table has in-frame clones only and misses some. There are 100,000 to 150,000 clones in the sample; over 50% occur only once, and 4.5% lies in the top ten. PBMCs were stained for CD3, CD4 and CD8, and CD4+ and CD8+ T cells were sorted. Sequenced material: CD4+ T cells sorted from blood, taken at week 0. The receptor was isolated from a human donor with alopecia areata.

The CDR3 sequence is CSVVARDGGNTEAFF. DNA of the CDR3: TGCAGCGTTGTTGCCCGGGATGGTGGGAACACTGAAGCTTTCTTT. The J gene is TRBJ1-1, the V gene TRBV29-1; D ambiguous. The germline gives CDR1 SQVTM, CDR2 ANQGSEA. Trimming stripped 4 bases from V and 1 base from J, with 16 bases between. The CDR3 is 15 residues long.